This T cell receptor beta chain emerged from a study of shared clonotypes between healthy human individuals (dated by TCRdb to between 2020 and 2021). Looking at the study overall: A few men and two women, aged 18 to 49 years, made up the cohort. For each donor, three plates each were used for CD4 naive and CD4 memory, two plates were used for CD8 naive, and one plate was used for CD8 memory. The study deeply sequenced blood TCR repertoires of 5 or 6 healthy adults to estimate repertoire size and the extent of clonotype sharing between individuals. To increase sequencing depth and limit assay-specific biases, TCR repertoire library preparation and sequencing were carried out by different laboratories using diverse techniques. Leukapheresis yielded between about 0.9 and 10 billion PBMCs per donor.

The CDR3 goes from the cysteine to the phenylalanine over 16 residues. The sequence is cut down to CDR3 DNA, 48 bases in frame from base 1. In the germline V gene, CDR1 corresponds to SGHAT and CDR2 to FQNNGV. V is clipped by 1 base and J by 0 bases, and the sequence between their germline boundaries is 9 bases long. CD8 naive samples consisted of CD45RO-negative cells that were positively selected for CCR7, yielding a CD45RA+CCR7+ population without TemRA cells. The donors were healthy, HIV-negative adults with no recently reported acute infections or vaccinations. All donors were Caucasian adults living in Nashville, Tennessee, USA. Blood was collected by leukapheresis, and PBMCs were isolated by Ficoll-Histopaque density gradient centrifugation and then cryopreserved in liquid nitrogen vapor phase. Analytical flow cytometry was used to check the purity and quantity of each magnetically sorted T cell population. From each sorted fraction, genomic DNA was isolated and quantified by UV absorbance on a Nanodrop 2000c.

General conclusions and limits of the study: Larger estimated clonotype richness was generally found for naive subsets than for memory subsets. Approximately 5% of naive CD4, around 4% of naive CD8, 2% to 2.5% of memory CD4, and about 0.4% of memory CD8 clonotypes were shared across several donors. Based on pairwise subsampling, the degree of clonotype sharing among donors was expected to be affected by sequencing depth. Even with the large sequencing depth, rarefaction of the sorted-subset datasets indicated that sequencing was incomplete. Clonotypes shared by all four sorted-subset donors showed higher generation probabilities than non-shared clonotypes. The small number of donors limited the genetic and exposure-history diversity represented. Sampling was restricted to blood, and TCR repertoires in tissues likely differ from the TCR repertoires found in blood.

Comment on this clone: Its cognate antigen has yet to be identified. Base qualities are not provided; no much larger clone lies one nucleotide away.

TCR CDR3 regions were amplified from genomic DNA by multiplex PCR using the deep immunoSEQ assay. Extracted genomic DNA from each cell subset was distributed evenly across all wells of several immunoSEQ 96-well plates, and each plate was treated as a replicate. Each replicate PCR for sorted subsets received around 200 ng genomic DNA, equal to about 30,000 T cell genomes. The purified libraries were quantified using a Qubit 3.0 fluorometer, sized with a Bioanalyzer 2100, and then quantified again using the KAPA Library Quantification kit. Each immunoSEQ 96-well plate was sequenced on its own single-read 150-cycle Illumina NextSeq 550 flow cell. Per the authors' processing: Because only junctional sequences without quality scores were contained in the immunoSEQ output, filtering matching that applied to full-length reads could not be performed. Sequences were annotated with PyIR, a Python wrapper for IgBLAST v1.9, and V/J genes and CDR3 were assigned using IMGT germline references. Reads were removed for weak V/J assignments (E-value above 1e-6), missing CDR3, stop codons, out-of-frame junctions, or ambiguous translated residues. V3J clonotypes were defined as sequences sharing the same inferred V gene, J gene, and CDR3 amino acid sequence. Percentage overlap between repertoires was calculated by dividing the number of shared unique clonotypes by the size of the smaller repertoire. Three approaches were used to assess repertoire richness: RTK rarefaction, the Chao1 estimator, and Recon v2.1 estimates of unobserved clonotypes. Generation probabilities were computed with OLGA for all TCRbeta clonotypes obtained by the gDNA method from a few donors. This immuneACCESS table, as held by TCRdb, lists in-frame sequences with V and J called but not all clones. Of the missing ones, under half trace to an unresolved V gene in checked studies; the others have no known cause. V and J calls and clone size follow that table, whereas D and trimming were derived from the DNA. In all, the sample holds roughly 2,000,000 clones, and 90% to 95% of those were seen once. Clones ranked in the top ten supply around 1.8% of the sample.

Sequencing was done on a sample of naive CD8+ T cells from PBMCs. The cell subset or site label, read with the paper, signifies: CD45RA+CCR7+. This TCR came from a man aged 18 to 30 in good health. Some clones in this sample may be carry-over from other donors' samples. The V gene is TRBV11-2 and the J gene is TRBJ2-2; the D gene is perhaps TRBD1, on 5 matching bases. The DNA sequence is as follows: TGTGCCAGCAGCTTAGGGCGCAGGGCGAACACCGGGGAGCTGTTTTTT. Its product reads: CASSLGRRANTGELFF.